What follows are 29 T cell receptor beta chains derived from one specimen sequenced in a study of cytomegalovirus exposure and HLA in healthy donors. A multiplex PCR was run with 60 Vbeta primers and 13 Jbeta primers. Method: immunoSEQ multiplex PCR; TCRdb's copy keeps in-frame clones and lacks some. The data contain a few hundred thousand clones, approximately 79% of them singletons. Material for sequencing was PBMCs. These receptors were taken from a young man in good health and CMV-seronegative.

The rearrangement uses TRBV27 and TRBJ2-2; TRBD1 is a possible D gene (5 bases). V was trimmed by 7 bases and J by 1 base, leaving 7 bases between them. The CDR3 has 13 residues. Germline V lookup: CDR1 MNHEY, CDR2 SMNVEV (reference sequence). This CDR3 is CASNTGNTGELFF. The CDR3 nucleotides are TGTGCCAGCAATACAGGGAACACCGGGGAGCTGTTTTTT.

The chain combines TRBV19 with TRBJ1-2; 7 bases match TRBD1. V lost 6 bases, J lost 0 bases, and 7 bases stayed unmatched. There are 15 residues in the CDR3. Germline V gives CDR1 LNHDA, CDR2 SQIVND (reference sequence). CDR3 DNA sequence: TGTGCCAGTAGCCAAGACAGGGCCACTAACTATGGCTACACCTTC. Translated, it gives CASSQDRATNYGYTF.

The rearrangement uses TRBV9 and TRBJ2-7, with 9 bases matching TRBD2. J gave up 3 bases and V 1 base, and 5 bases lay outside the gene matches. CDR3 length: 15 residues. From germline, CDR1 is SGDLS and CDR2 YYNGEE. Here the CDR3 reads CASSVKASGVYEQYF. The CDR3 DNA is TGTGCCAGCAGCGTAAAGGCTAGCGGGGTCTACGAGCAGTACTTC.

This clone has more than one count but fewer than ten. The chain combines TRBV7-3 with TRBJ2-1; TRBD2 agrees at 10 bases. The CDR3 has 16 residues. V shed 1 base and J 10 bases; nucleotides not matched to a gene: 10. CDR1 is SGHTA, CDR2 FQGTGA, per germline. DNA for the CDR3: TGTGCCAGCAGCTTAAAGGGGCTAGCGGGAGAACGGGAGCAGTTCTTC. Protein: CASSLKGLAGEREQFF.

V gene TRBV30 combines with J gene TRBJ2-2; D call uncertain. This CDR3 comprises 15 residues. The germline V gene has CDR1 GTSNPN and CDR2 SVGIG (reference sequence). The V end lost 3 bases, the J end lost 4 bases, and 15 bases lay between the germline ends. CDR3 loop: CAWRTPGPSTGELFF. The DNA for the CDR3 is TGTGCCTGGAGAACCCCTGGCCCTTCCACCGGGGAGCTGTTTTTT. The variable domain in full, completed from reference TRBV30 and TRBJ2-2, reads SQTIHQWPATLVQPVGSPLSLECTVEGTSNPNLYWYRQAAGRGLQLLFYSVGIGQISSEVPQNLSASRPQDRQFILSSKKLLLSDSGFYLCAWRTPGPSTGELFFGEGSRLTVL.

The chain's CDR3 is CSVGPNTGELFF. DNA for the CDR3: TGCAGCGTTGGGCCGAACACCGGGGAGCTGTTTTTT. The chain uses TRBV29-1 and TRBJ2-2; D gene unclear. Per the germline V gene, CDR1 is SQVTM and CDR2 is ANQGSEA. The CDR3 spans 12 residues. V was cut by 4 bases and J by 0 bases, with 3 bases left in between.

This chain connects TRBV4-3 to TRBJ2-7; D might be TRBD1 (7 bases). V was pared by 5 bases and J by 2 bases, with 10 bases between. The CDR3 runs 13 residues. From germline, CDR1 is LGHNA and CDR2 YSLEER. This chain's CDR3 is CASSAGQPYEQYF. The CDR3 region has the DNA TGCGCCAGCAGCGCGGGACAGCCCTACGAGCAGTACTTC.

The V call is TRBV6-5, the J call TRBJ1-6; 7 bases align to TRBD1. Germline V lookup: CDR1 MNHEY, CDR2 SVGAGI. V trimming: 6 bases; J trimming: 7 bases; junction bases outside the gene matches: 6. The CDR3 has 14 amino acids. For the CDR3, the DNA is TGTGCCAGCAGCTGGACAGGAGGGAATTCACCCCTCCACTTT. Translated: CASSWTGGNSPLHF.

The sample holds a few counts of this clone. The chain couples TRBV7-2 to TRBJ2-3; 7 bases line up with TRBD1. The J segment lost 4 bases and the V segment lost 5 bases, leaving 9 bases of the junction unmatched. Germline loops: CDR1 SGHTA, CDR2 FQGNSA. The CDR3 totals 15 residues. CDR3 nucleotide sequence: TGTGCCAGCAGCCTTCGACAGGGAATCGCAGATACGCAGTATTTT. Its protein product is CASSLRQGIADTQYF.

This clone was seen a handful of times. This chain uses TRBV6-1 with TRBJ1-3, with D hard to call. The CDR3 is made up of 14 amino acids. V gave up 7 bases and J gave up 3 bases, with 13 bases separating them. Germline V lookup: CDR1 MNHNS, CDR2 SASEGT. CDR3 region: CASTRRGDGNTIYF. In DNA form, the CDR3 reads TGTGCCAGCACCCGACGGGGTGATGGAAACACCATATATTTT.

The chain carries TRBV4-2 and TRBJ2-5; D remains ambiguous. The J call may be in error: the DNA end matches TRBJ2-7 better. Germline V gene lookup returns CDR1 LGHNA and CDR2 YNFKEQ. The CDR3 is 16 residues long. CDR3 sequence (DNA): TGTGCCAGCAGCCAAGGTTTTGAGTCGTCCACCTACGAGCAGTACTTC. Translated: CASSQGFESSTYEQYF.

The chain employs TRBV6-5 and TRBJ1-2, with a weak D call TRBD1 (5 bases). The V and J ends lost 0 bases and 8 bases respectively, with 13 bases between them. The V gene's germline CDR1 is MNHEY and CDR2 SVGAGI. This CDR3 region has 14 residues. CDR3 loop: CASSYSSGKYGYTF. Written as DNA, the CDR3 is TGTGCCAGCAGTTACTCGTCAGGGAAGTACGGCTACACCTTC.

The rearrangement uses TRBV7-2 and TRBJ2-5; TRBD2 agrees at 13 bases. The CDR3 has 16 amino acids. The trim removed 4 bases at V and 2 bases at J, leaving 4 bases unmatched. Germline V CDR1 and CDR2: SGHTA, FQGNSA. DNA for the CDR3: TGTGCCAGCAGCTCACGGACTAGCGGGGGACAAGAGACCCAGTACTTC. This sequence encodes CASSSRTSGGQETQYF.

This clone has a handful of counts. The CDR3 protein is CASSDVRGTEAFF. In DNA form, the CDR3 reads TGCGCCAGCAGCGATGTCAGGGGGACTGAAGCTTTCTTT. V is TRBV5-1 and J is TRBJ1-1, with TRBD1 matching 7 bases. The V segment lost 4 bases and the J segment 5 bases; nucleotides outside the gene matches: 5. The CDR3 has 13 residues. Per the germline V gene, CDR1 is SGHRS and CDR2 is YFSETQ.

This chain connects TRBV7-2 to TRBJ1-4, with TRBD1 matching 8 bases. The CDR3 is 15 residues long. V lost 4 bases and J lost 0; bases outside the gene matches: 1. Germline lookup yields CDR1 SGHTA and CDR2 FQGNSA. DNA of the CDR3: TGTGCCAGCAGCTCACAGGGGGCAACTAATGAAAAACTGTTTTTT. Its translation: CASSSQGATNEKLFF.

Note on this clone: Within the sample, other DNA sequences also encode this same CDR3. J is TRBJ1-2 and V is TRBV5-1, with TRBD1 identical over 11 bases. The CDR3 contains 15 residues. Germline CDR1 and CDR2: SGHRS and YFSETQ. V gave up 4 bases and J gave up 4 bases; unmatched junction bases: 6. For the CDR3, the DNA is TGCGCCAGCAGCACTGGACAGGGGGCCTCCTATGGCTACACCTTC. Protein product: CASSTGQGASYGYTF.

The V gene is TRBV7-8, the J gene TRBJ1-3, with TRBD1 matching over 7 bases. Germline V gene data show CDR1 as SGHVS and CDR2 as FQNEAQ. This CDR3 comprises 15 residues. J gave up 0 bases and V 4 bases, and 3 bases lay outside the gene matches. The DNA of the CDR3 is TGTGCCAGCAGCTCGGACAGGAACTCTGGAAACACCATATATTTT. Translation: CASSSDRNSGNTIYF.

V and J are TRBV9 and TRBJ2-2, with 13 bases lining up with TRBD2. CDR1 and CDR2 from the germline V gene are SGDLS and YYNGEE. With 0 bases clipped from V and 6 bases from J, the junction kept 2 bases outside the gene matches. The length of the CDR3 is 16 residues. CDR3 loop: CASSVGLAGGAGELFF. The CDR3 region has the DNA TGTGCCAGCAGCGTAGGACTAGCGGGAGGCGCCGGGGAGCTGTTTTTT.

The V gene is TRBV19, the J gene TRBJ2-7, with a weak D call TRBD1 (5 bases). This CDR3 has 16 residues. Germline CDR1 is LNHDA and CDR2 is SQIVND (reference sequence). V was shortened by 5 bases and J by 3 bases, with 20 bases between the two germline ends. The CDR3 bases are TGTGCCAGTAGTGCCCTCCACAGGAGCGCTGGCTACGAGCAGTACTTC. This encodes CASSALHRSAGYEQYF.

This clone appeared a few times. The chain has TRBV6-1 and TRBJ1-5, with no clear D. This CDR3 has 15 amino acids. Trimming cost V 1 base and J 4 bases, with 11 bases left between them. Looked up from germline, CDR1 is MNHNS and CDR2 is SASEGT. CDR3 loop: CASSEVGGYNQPQHF. CDR3 DNA: TGTGCCAGCAGTGAAGTTGGCGGGTATAATCAGCCCCAGCATTTT.

The chain is built from TRBV7-9 and TRBJ1-2; 7 bases align to TRBD1. The CDR3 contains 15 residues. The V gene end was trimmed by 5 bases and the J gene end by 4 bases; junction bases not matched to a gene: 10. Germline-derived CDR1 and CDR2 are SEHNR and FQNEAQ (reference sequence). The DNA of the CDR3 is TGTGCCAGCAGCGGGGCTCGGACAGGCCTCTATGGCTACACCTTC. Translation: CASSGARTGLYGYTF.

This clone was observed a handful of times. The V call is TRBV19, the J call TRBJ2-7; D uncertain. The CDR3 has 14 residues. V was cut by 1 base and J by 6 bases, with 13 bases left in between. The germline V gene has CDR1 LNHDA and CDR2 SQIVND (reference sequence). The CDR3 bases are TGTGCCAGTAGTATAGTGATTCGAGCCCCCGAGCAGTACTTC. This encodes CASSIVIRAPEQYF.

V is TRBV28 and J is TRBJ2-1; maybe TRBD2 (5 bases). CDR1 is MDHEN, CDR2 SYDVKM, per germline. The CDR3 sequence is 16 residues long. Trimming removed 3 bases at V and 0 bases at J, with 12 bases between. Here the CDR3 reads CASSLSGLGSYNEQFF. CDR3 DNA: TGTGCCAGCAGTTTGTCGGGATTGGGCTCCTACAATGAGCAGTTCTTC.

The rearrangement links TRBV6-6 to TRBJ2-7; 8 bases fit TRBD1. Germline loops: CDR1 MNHNY, CDR2 SVGAGI (reference sequence). CDR3 size: 16 residues. The V segment lost 6 bases and the J segment 2 bases; nucleotides outside the gene matches: 12. CDR3 region: CASSRDTKTGAYEQYF. CDR3 DNA: TGTGCCAGCAGCCGGGACACGAAGACAGGGGCCTACGAGCAGTACTTC.

The rearrangement links TRBV2 to TRBJ1-2, with 9 bases fitting TRBD1. V was clipped by 6 bases and J by 7 bases; unmatched bases: 12. The CDR3 consists of 15 residues. The germline CDR1 and CDR2 sequences are SNHLY and FYNNEI. The CDR3 protein is CASSETRTGVFGYTF. CDR3 coding DNA: TGTGCCAGCAGCGAAACGAGGACAGGGGTGTTTGGCTACACCTTC.

This chain links TRBV15 with TRBJ2-1; D gene uncertain. Germline-derived CDR1 and CDR2 are LNHNV and YYDKDF (reference sequence). Trimming removed 8 bases at V and 6 bases at J, with 17 bases between. CDR3 length equals 14 residues. Here the CDR3 reads CATGSSPSTNEQFF. Here the CDR3 DNA reads TGTGCCACCGGTAGTTCCCCTTCCACCAATGAGCAGTTCTTC.

The rearrangement joins TRBV5-4 to TRBJ2-2; TRBD2 matches 12 bases. The V and J ends lost 3 bases and 5 bases, in that order; junction bases with no gene match: 8. Germline CDR1 and CDR2: SGHNT and YYREEE (reference sequence). The CDR3 is 17 residues long. Here the CDR3 reads CASSSETSGSATGELFF. In nucleotides, the CDR3 is TGTGCCAGCAGCTCGGAGACTAGCGGGAGCGCAACCGGGGAGCTGTTTTTT.

The genes are TRBV7-2 and TRBJ2-5; D is unresolved. The CDR3 spans 13 residues. Germline values: CDR1 SGHTA, CDR2 FQGNSA. V was pared by 4 bases and J by 3 bases, with 9 bases between. The CDR3 protein is CASSSSTEETQYF. CDR3 DNA sequence: TGTGCCAGCAGCTCCTCCACGGAAGAGACCCAGTACTTC.

This clone was seen only once. The chain has TRBV21-1 and TRBJ2-7; the D call TRBD2 from the table was never checked on the DNA. TRBV21-1 is marked as a pseudogene. This CDR3 spans 17 amino acids. The CDR3 DNA sequence: TGTGCCAGCAGCAAAGTGGTCAGCGGGTATATCTCCTACGAGCAGTACTTC. Encoded protein: CASSKVVSGYISYEQYF.